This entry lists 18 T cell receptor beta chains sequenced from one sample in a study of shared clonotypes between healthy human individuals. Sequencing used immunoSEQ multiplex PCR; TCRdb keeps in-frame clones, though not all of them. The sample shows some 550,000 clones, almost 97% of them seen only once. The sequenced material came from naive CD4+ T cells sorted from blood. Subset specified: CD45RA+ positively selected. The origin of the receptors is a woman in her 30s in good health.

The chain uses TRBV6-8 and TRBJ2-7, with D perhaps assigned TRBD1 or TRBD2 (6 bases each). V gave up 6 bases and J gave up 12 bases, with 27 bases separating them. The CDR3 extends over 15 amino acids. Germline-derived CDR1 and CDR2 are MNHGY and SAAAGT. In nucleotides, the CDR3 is TGTGCCAGCAGCCACGGACAGACTACTAGCCTAGCATGGTACTTC. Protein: CASSHGQTTSLAWYF.

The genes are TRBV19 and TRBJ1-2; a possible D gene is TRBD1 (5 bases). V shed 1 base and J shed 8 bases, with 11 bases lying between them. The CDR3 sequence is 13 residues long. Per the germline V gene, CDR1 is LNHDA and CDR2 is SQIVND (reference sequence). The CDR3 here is CASSIGTWNGYTF. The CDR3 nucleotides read TGTGCCAGTAGTATAGGGACATGGAACGGCTACACCTTC.

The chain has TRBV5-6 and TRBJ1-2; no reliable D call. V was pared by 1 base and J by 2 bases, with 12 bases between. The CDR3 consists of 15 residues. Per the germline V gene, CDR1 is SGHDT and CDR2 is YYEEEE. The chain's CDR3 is CASSLQEGKNYGYTF. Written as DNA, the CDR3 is TGTGCCAGCAGCTTGCAAGAAGGAAAGAACTATGGCTACACCTTC.

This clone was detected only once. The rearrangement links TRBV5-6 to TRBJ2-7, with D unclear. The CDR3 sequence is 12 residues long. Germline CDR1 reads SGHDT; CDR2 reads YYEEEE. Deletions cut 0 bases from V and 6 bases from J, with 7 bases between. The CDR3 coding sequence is TGTGCCAGCAGCTTGGTCGCAGGCGAGCAGTACTTC. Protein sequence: CASSLVAGEQYF. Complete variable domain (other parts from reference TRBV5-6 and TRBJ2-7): DAGVTQSPTHLIKTRGQQVTLRCSPKSGHDTVSWYQQALGQGPQFIFQYYEEEERQRGNFPDRFSGHQFPNYSSELNVNALLLGDSALYLCASSLVAGEQYFGPGTRLTVT.

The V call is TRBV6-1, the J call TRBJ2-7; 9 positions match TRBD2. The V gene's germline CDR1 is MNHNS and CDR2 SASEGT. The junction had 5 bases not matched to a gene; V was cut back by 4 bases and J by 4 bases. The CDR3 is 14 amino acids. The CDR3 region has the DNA TGTGCCAGCAGTGGGGAGCGGGAGGTTTACGAGCAGTACTTC. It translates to CASSGEREVYEQYF.

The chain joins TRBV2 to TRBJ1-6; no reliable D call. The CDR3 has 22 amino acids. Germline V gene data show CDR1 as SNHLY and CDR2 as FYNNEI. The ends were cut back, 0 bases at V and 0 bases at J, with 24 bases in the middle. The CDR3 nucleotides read TGTGCCAGCAGTGAAGCGCCGCCCTGGTTCGGAGAGGTCAGCTCCTATAATTCACCCCTCCACTTT. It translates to CASSEAPPWFGEVSSYNSPLHF.

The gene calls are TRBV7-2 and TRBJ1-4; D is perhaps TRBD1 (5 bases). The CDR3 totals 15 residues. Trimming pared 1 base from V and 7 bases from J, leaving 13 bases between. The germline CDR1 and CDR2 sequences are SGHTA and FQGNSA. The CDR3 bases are TGTGCCAGCAGCTTAGACCGGGGCAATCGTGAAAAACTGTTTTTT. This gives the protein CASSLDRGNREKLFF.

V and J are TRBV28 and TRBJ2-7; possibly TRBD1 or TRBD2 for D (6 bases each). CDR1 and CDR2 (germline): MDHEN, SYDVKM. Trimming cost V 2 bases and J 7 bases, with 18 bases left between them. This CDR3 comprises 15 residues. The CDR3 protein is CASSLRGQFSREQYF. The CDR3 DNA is TGTGCCAGCAGTTTACGGGGGCAGTTTTCAAGAGAGCAGTACTTC.

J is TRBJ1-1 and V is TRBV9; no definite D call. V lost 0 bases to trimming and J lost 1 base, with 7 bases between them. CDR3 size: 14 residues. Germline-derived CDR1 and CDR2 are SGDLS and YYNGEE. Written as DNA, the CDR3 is TGTGCCAGCAGCGTAGCGGGTGAGAACACTGAAGCTTTCTTT. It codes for CASSVAGENTEAFF.

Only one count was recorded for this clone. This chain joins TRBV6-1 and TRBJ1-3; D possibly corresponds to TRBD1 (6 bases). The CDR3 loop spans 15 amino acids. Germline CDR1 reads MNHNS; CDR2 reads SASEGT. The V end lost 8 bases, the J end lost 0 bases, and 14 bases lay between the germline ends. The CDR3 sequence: CASQRGESSGNTIYF. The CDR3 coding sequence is TGTGCCAGCCAGAGGGGGGAGAGCTCTGGAAACACCATATATTTT.

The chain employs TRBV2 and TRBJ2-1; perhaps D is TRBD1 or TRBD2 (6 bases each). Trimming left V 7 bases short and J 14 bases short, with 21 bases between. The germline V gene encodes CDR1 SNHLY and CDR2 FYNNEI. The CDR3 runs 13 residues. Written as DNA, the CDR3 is TGTGCCAGCACCCTCCCGGGGGCAAGTGTTAAGTTCTTC. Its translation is CASTLPGASVKFF.

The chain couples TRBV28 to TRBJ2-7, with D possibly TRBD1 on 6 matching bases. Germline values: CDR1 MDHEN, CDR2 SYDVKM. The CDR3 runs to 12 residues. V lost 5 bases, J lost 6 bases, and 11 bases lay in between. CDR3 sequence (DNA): TGTGCCAGCAGTAAGGGGGTAGGCGAGCAGTACTTC. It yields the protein CASSKGVGEQYF.

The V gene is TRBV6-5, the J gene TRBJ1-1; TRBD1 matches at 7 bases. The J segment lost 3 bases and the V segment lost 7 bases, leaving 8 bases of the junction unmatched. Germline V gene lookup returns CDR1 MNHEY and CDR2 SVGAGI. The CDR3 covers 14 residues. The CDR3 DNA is TGTGCCAGCACCTCAGACAGGGCGCACACTGAAGCTTTCTTT. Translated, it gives CASTSDRAHTEAFF.

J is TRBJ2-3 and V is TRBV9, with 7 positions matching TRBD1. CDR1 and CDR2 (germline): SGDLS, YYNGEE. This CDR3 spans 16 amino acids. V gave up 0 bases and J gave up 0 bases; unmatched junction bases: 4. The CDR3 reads CASSVGGTVSTDTQYF. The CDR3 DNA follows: TGTGCCAGCAGCGTAGGTGGGACAGTGAGCACAGATACGCAGTATTTT.

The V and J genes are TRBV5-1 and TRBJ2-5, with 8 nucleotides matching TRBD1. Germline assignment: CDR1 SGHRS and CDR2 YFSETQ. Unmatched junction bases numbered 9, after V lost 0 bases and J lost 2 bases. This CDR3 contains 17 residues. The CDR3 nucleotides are TGCGCCAGCAGCTTGGCCCCAGGACAGGGAGTTCAAGAGACCCAGTACTTC. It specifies CASSLAPGQGVQETQYF.

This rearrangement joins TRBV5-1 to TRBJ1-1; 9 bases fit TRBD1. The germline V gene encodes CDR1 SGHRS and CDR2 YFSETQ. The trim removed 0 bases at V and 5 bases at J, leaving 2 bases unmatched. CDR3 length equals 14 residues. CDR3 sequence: CASSLDGQGTEAFF. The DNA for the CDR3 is TGCGCCAGCAGCTTGGATGGACAGGGGACTGAAGCTTTCTTT.

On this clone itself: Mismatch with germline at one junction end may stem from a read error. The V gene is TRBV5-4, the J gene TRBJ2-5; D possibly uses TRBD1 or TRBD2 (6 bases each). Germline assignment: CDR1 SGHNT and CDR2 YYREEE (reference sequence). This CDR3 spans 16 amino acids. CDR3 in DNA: TGTGCTAGCAGCGCGGGGCCGGGACATGTCCAAGAGACCCAGTACTTC. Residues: CASSAGPGHVQETQYF.

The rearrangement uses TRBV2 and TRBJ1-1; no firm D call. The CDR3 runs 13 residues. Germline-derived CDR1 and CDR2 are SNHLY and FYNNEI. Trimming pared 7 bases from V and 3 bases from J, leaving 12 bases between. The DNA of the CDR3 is TGTGCCAGCATCTCAGACCTCTACACTGAAGCTTTCTTT. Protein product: CASISDLYTEAFF.